The T cell receptor beta chain under discussion was sequenced for a study of molecular identifiers for immune sequencing clone quantification. Overall study findings and caveats: Among effectors, clones above 20 RNA copies held over 98% of molecules; among naive cells, under 1%.

Naive CD8 libraries used about 20,000 to 1,100,000 sorted cells and 10%, 30% or 50% RNA. Naive CD8 T cells were sorted as CD8+CD4-CCR7+CD45RA+. This CDR3 region has 16 residues. Looked up from germline, CDR1 is MNHEY and CDR2 is SVGEGT. Trimming pared 10 bases from V and 4 bases from J, leaving 22 bases between. Bulk TCR libraries were made with methods that had been previously described and with listed TCR primers. TCRdb re-derived calls from the PCR reads in MiXCR, one entry per CDR3 protein. Of some 320,000 distinct CDR3 sequences listed, about a fifth were seen once; the top ten hold more than 0.8%. Only a few counts were recorded for this clonotype. Its target is unknown.

The material sequenced was naive CD8+ T cells from blood, with Jurkat cell RNA spiked in. Subset described: FACS-sorted CD8+CD4-CCR7+CD45RA+ naive T cells. The receptor was isolated from a human donor in good health. Some libraries in this study had Jurkat cell RNA spiked in. The chain links TRBV6-2 or TRBV6-3 to TRBJ2-2, with D perhaps given as TRBD1 or TRBD2 (6 bases each). The chain's CDR3 is CAMHPGGTRGTGELFF. CDR3 DNA: TGTGCCATGCACCCAGGCGGGACAAGGGGCACCGGGGAGCTGTTTTTT.